This entry lists 27 T cell receptor beta chains sequenced from one sample in a study of early T cells in non-severe SARS-CoV-2 infection. TCRdb itself ran the 5' RACE reads through MiXCR, one entry per CDR3 protein. The sample consists of fewer than 30,000 distinct CDR3 sequences, around 4.4% of them appearing once. Sequenced sample: whole blood. The receptors shown here come from an adult who was a healthcare worker with PCR-confirmed SARS-CoV-2 infection or an uninfected control (not recorded which).

The chain recombines TRBV27 with TRBJ1-5; D is ambiguous. V lost 5 bases and J lost 4, with 9 bases in between. CDR1 is MNHEY, CDR2 SMNVEV, per germline (reference sequence). This CDR3 contains 13 residues. The CDR3 is CASSPLGNQPQHF. The CDR3 nucleotides read TGTGCCAGCAGTCCCCTAGGGAATCAGCCCCAGCATTTT.

This clonotype has a handful of counts. The rearrangement uses TRBV7-3 and TRBJ2-1; no reliable D call. Looked up from germline, CDR1 is SGHTA and CDR2 is FQGTGA. The V gene lost 5 bases and the J gene lost 9 bases, with 11 bases spanning the gap. The CDR3 spans 12 residues. The DNA for the CDR3 is TGTGCCAGCAGCATGGGTGGAACTGAGCAGTTCTTC. It encodes CASSMGGTEQFF.

This clonotype was recorded at least ten times. The chain links TRBV21-1 to TRBJ2-3. TRBV21-1 has pseudogene status. The CDR3 runs to 12 residues. The CDR3 loop reads CASTPSTDTQYF. The CDR3 bases are TGTGCCAGCACGCCTAGCACAGATACGCAGTATTTT.

This clonotype was recorded many times. The V gene is TRBV5-1, the J gene TRBJ2-7; unclear D gene. The V gene's germline CDR1 is SGHRS and CDR2 YFSETQ. The CDR3 contains 12 residues. Trimming took 4 bases from V and 6 from J, leaving 11 bases between them. The CDR3 is CASSPGSVEQYF. The CDR3, as DNA: TGCGCCAGCAGCCCCGGTTCGGTCGAGCAGTACTTC.

V gene TRBV12-3 or TRBV12-4 combines with J gene TRBJ1-1; the D gene is possibly TRBD1 (5 bases). The CDR3 runs to 12 residues. V lost 6 bases to trimming and J lost 8 bases, with 13 bases between them. The CDR3 is CASSPERGEAFF. The CDR3 region has the DNA TGTGCCAGCAGCCCAGAGCGGGGGGAAGCTTTCTTT.

This clonotype was seen at least ten times. CDR3 amino acids: CASSLQGASEQFF. CDR3 DNA: TGTGCCAGCAGCCTTCAGGGGGCTTCTGAGCAGTTCTTC. The chain carries TRBV14 and TRBJ2-1; 8 nucleotides line up with TRBD1. Looked up from germline, CDR1 is SGHDN and CDR2 is FVKESK. V shed 4 bases and J 9 bases; nucleotides not matched to a gene: 5. This CDR3 spans 13 amino acids.

Judged by abundance, this clonotype is medium-sized. The chain has TRBV11-2 and TRBJ2-3; D not resolved. Germline CDR1 and CDR2: SGHAT and FQNNGV. This CDR3 is 15 amino acids long. The germline V and J ends were trimmed by 4 bases and 6 bases, with 17 bases remaining between them. The CDR3, as DNA: TGTGCCAGCAGCTCCCCGGGCCCGGATGGGGATACGCAGTATTTT. Translated: CASSSPGPDGDTQYF. Full variable domain (remainder filled in from reference TRBV11-2 and TRBJ2-3): EAGVAQSPRYKIIEKRQSVAFWCNPISGHATLYWYQQILGQGPKLLIQFQNNGVVDDSQLPKDRFSAERLKGVDSTLKIQPAKLEDSAVYLCASSSPGPDGDTQYFGPGTRLTVL.

The V call is TRBV5-1, the J call TRBJ1-2; D is unclear. The V end was cut by 4 bases, the J end by 7 bases, with 11 bases between. The germline V gene has CDR1 SGHRS and CDR2 YFSETQ. The CDR3 has 12 amino acids. In DNA, the CDR3 is TGCGCCAGCAGCCGAGAACGCCGTGGCTACACCTTC. Encoded protein: CASSRERRGYTF.

This clonotype was observed a single time. A much larger clone is a single base away; this may be a read error. The chain is built from TRBV7-8 and TRBJ1-1; 7 nucleotides match TRBD1. This CDR3 contains 15 residues. Germline V gene sequence: CDR1 SGHVS, CDR2 FQNEAQ. CDR3 sequence: CASGLVGQVNTEAFF. Here the CDR3 DNA reads TGTGCCAGCGGCTTAGTAGGACAGGTGAACACTGAAGCTTTCTTT.

This clonotype has just a few counts. The rearrangement joins TRBV5-1 to TRBJ1-6; D may be TRBD1 (6 bases). Germline CDR1 and CDR2: SGHRS and YFSETQ. Trimming left V 0 bases short and J 8 bases short, with 18 bases between. This CDR3 spans 17 amino acids. In nucleotides, the CDR3 is TGCGCCAGCAGCTTGGGTTTACGGACGGGGGCCGATTCACCCCTCCACTTT. Translation gives CASSLGLRTGADSPLHF.

This clonotype is labeled as medium-sized. The chain joins TRBV12-3 or TRBV12-4 to TRBJ2-7; unclear D gene. The CDR3 is 14 residues long. Trimming took 2 bases from V and 1 from J, leaving 9 bases between them. CDR3 residues: CASSLWQDSYEQYF. DNA of the CDR3: TGTGCCAGCAGTTTATGGCAGGATTCCTACGAGCAGTACTTC.

This clonotype was counted ten times or more. The rearrangement uses TRBV20-1 and TRBJ1-2; 10 bases map to TRBD1. After removal of 3 bases from V and 3 bases from J, the junction contained 10 bases not matched to a gene. The V gene's germline CDR1 is DFQATT and CDR2 SNEGSKA (reference sequence). The CDR3 totals 16 residues. CDR3: CSASSPDRGLDYGYTF. The CDR3 bases are TGCAGTGCTAGCTCACCTGACAGGGGGCTTGACTATGGCTACACCTTC.

This clonotype has ten or more counts. This chain links TRBV30 with TRBJ2-2; no definite D call. V lost 2 bases and J 3 bases, leaving 7 bases between the germline ends. This CDR3 comprises 13 residues. The germline V gene encodes CDR1 GTSNPN and CDR2 SVGIG (reference sequence). The CDR3 nucleotides read TGTGCCTGGAGTATCGGGTACACCGGGGAGCTGTTTTTT. This translates into CAWSIGYTGELFF.

The rearrangement links TRBV30 to TRBJ2-3, with 8 bases identical to TRBD1. Germline V lookup: CDR1 GTSNPN, CDR2 SVGIG (reference sequence). The CDR3 contains 14 residues. The ends lost 5 bases at V and 7 bases at J; junction bases unmatched: 11. The CDR3: CAWGGGRGPNTQYF. CDR3 nucleotide sequence: TGTGCCTGGGGGGGAGGCAGGGGGCCTAATACGCAGTATTTT.

This clonotype has at least ten counts. The chain combines TRBV4-1 with TRBJ1-2; TRBD1 matches 7 bases. V lost 0 bases and J lost 4; bases outside the gene matches: 8. Germline V lookup: CDR1 MGHRA, CDR2 YSYEKL. This CDR3 has 16 amino acids. The DNA of the CDR3 is TGCGCCAGCAGCCAAGAATTTGCACAGGGGCGCTATGGCTACACCTTC. This gives the protein CASSQEFAQGRYGYTF.

This clonotype was recorded at least ten times. J is TRBJ2-1 and V is TRBV6-2 or TRBV6-3, with D uncertain. CDR1 and CDR2 from the germline V gene are MNHEY and SVGEGT. V gave up 5 bases and J gave up 7 bases, with 9 bases separating them. There are 12 residues in the CDR3. The DNA of the CDR3 is TGTGCCAGCAGTACGCCCCCTAATGAGCAGTTCTTC. Translated, it gives CASSTPPNEQFF.

There are many counts of this clonotype. The V call is TRBV6-2 or TRBV6-3, the J call TRBJ1-5; 9 bases line up with TRBD1. The CDR3 contains 14 residues. Germline V CDR1 and CDR2: MNHEY, SVGEGT. The J segment lost 7 bases and the V segment lost 8 bases, leaving 9 bases of the junction unmatched. The CDR3 nucleotides are TGTGCCAGCGCCGGGACAGGGCTCATCCAGCCCCAGCATTTT. Amino acids: CASAGTGLIQPQHF.

This clonotype has at least ten counts. The chain links TRBV12-3 or TRBV12-4 to TRBJ2-1, with TRBD2 matching over 10 bases. The CDR3 consists of 17 residues. V was pared by 5 bases and J by 4 bases, with 11 bases of the junction left unmatched. The CDR3 nucleotides read TGTGCCAGCAGTGACTATCGCGAGCGGGGGGGGTACAATGAGCAGTTCTTC. It yields the protein CASSDYRERGGYNEQFF.

This clonotype was detected ten times or more. In DNA, the CDR3 is TGCAGCGTTGAGGGACAAATCTCCTACAATGAGCAGTTCTTC. Translation: CSVEGQISYNEQFF. This sequence joins TRBV29-1 and TRBJ2-1; D is perhaps TRBD1 (6 bases). This CDR3 comprises 14 residues. Trimming cost V 3 bases and J 0 bases, with 9 bases left between them. Germline CDR1 SQVTM, CDR2 ANQGSEA.

This clonotype was seen repeatedly, ten times or more. The chain combines TRBV12-3 or TRBV12-4 with TRBJ2-4; D ambiguous. This CDR3 has 12 amino acids. The V gene lost 6 bases and the J gene lost 1 base, with 4 bases spanning the gap. The CDR3 nucleotides are TGTGCCAGCAGGGGGGCCAAAAACATTCAGTACTTC. This sequence encodes CASRGAKNIQYF.

This clonotype was observed at least ten times. The chain employs TRBV29-1 and TRBJ1-2; D remains unclear. This CDR3 spans 12 amino acids. Germline-derived CDR1 and CDR2 are SQVTM and ANQGSEA. V was pared by 6 bases and J by 4 bases, with 12 bases between. CDR3 loop: CSVQVDRYGYTF. CDR3 nucleotides: TGCAGCGTCCAAGTGGACCGCTATGGCTACACCTTC.

The V and J genes are TRBV7-9 and TRBJ1-1; D gene unclear. The CDR3 has 16 amino acids. The V end lost 0 bases, the J end lost 4 bases, and 15 bases lay between the germline ends. Germline lookup yields CDR1 SEHNR and CDR2 FQNEAQ (reference sequence). The chain's CDR3 is CASSLAEWGVGTEAFF. CDR3 coding DNA: TGTGCCAGCAGCTTAGCCGAGTGGGGTGTTGGCACTGAAGCTTTCTTT.

There are a few counts of this clonotype. This chain joins TRBV20-1 and TRBJ1-6; no clear D gene. This CDR3 is 14 amino acids long. Germline V gene sequence: CDR1 DFQATT, CDR2 SNEGSKA (reference sequence). V lost 2 bases to trimming and J lost 3 bases, with 8 bases between them. The CDR3 region is CSARMGNYNSPLHF. In DNA form, the CDR3 reads TGCAGTGCTAGAATGGGGAACTATAATTCACCCCTCCACTTT.

Sample share makes this clonotype medium-sized (0.01 to 0.1%). V gene TRBV3-1 combines with J gene TRBJ2-1; the match to TRBD1 covers 9 bases. The germline V gene has CDR1 LGHDT and CDR2 YNNKEL (reference sequence). V was pared by 4 bases and J by 0 bases, with 10 bases of the junction left unmatched. The CDR3 runs to 18 residues. The CDR3 DNA reads as TGTGCCAGCAGCCCACCACCTTGGACAGGGGACTCCTACAATGAGCAGTTCTTC. Protein product: CASSPPPWTGDSYNEQFF.

This clonotype has at least ten counts. The V gene is TRBV19, the J gene TRBJ1-4, with TRBD1 as a possible D gene (6 bases). Germline V gene data show CDR1 as LNHDA and CDR2 as SQIVND (reference sequence). V was pared by 3 bases and J by 5 bases, with 10 bases between. The CDR3 consists of 14 residues. The CDR3 is CASSIGGGNEKLFF. The CDR3 DNA reads as TGTGCCAGTAGTATCGGAGGGGGGAATGAAAAACTGTTTTTT. Together with reference TRBV19 and TRBJ1-4, the CDR3 gives the full variable domain: DGGITQSPKYLFRKEGQNVTLSCEQNLNHDAMYWYRQDPGQGLRLIYYSQIVNDFQKGDIAEGYSVSREKKESFPLTVTSAQKNPTAFYLCASSIGGGNEKLFFGSGTQLSVL.

At least ten counts were recorded for this clonotype. The chain has TRBV6-2 or TRBV6-3 and TRBJ2-5, with TRBD1 identical over 9 bases. The CDR3 covers 15 residues. With 6 bases clipped from V and 3 bases from J, the junction kept 8 bases outside the gene matches. Germline lookup yields CDR1 MNHEY and CDR2 SVGEGT. CDR3 sequence: CASRYIGTGKETQYF. DNA of the CDR3: TGTGCCAGCAGATACATCGGGACAGGGAAAGAGACCCAGTACTTC.

This clonotype appeared many times. J is TRBJ2-3 and V is TRBV5-5, with D hard to call. Per the germline V gene, CDR1 is SGHKS and CDR2 is YYEKEE (reference sequence). The CDR3 length is 16 residues. Trimming pared 4 bases from V and 0 bases from J, leaving 15 bases between. The CDR3 sequence is CASSPSYASSTDTQYF. The CDR3 DNA follows: TGTGCCAGCAGCCCCTCATACGCTTCTAGCACAGATACGCAGTATTTT.